The rows below give T cell receptor beta chains drawn from one sample of a study of control samples from healthy donors and cancer patients. Clones were sequenced by immunoSEQ multiplex PCR, and TCRdb holds only the in-frame ones, with some missing. This sample has about 51,000 clones, with roughly 90% found just once. The sequenced sample consisted of PBMCs. The source is a middle-aged man with colorectal cancer. Both conserved end residues are trimmed from each CDR3. The order of the fields is J gene, CDR3 length, V gene, CDR3 protein.

j_gene: TRBJ2-1; len: 16; v_gene: TRBV25-1; CDR3aa: ASSGRRGAPAVYNEQF
j_gene: TRBJ2-1; len: 16; v_gene: TRBV4-1; CDR3aa: ASSQRTTGTGFIDEQF
j_gene: TRBJ2-7; len: 10; v_gene: TRBV15; CDR3aa: ATSRGEGEQY
j_gene: TRBJ2-7; len: 13; v_gene: TRBV5-1; CDR3aa: ASSPGQAIGYEQY
j_gene: TRBJ2-2; len: 17; v_gene: TRBV15; CDR3aa: ATSREPPRDNGGTGELF
j_gene: TRBJ1-1; len: 14; v_gene: TRBV6-1; CDR3aa: ASSGGGGLRTAEAF
j_gene: TRBJ1-1; len: 13; v_gene: TRBV4-1; CDR3aa: ASSQAWTGNTEAF
j_gene: TRBJ1-4; len: 14; v_gene: TRBV5-1; CDR3aa: ATKTGDTATNEKLF
j_gene: TRBJ2-2; len: 11; v_gene: TRBV5-1; CDR3aa: ASKMSGGGELF
j_gene: TRBJ2-7; len: 13; v_gene: TRBV29-1; CDR3aa: SVEEAGKTGYEQY
j_gene: TRBJ2-7; len: 10; v_gene: TRBV10-3; CDR3aa: AIRGKGHEQY
j_gene: TRBJ2-7; len: 13; v_gene: TRBV30; CDR3aa: AWGETDPRAYEQY
j_gene: TRBJ2-1; len: 13; v_gene: TRBV18; CDR3aa: ASSPGTRSYNEQF
j_gene: TRBJ2-2; len: 12; v_gene: TRBV19; CDR3aa: ASSPKGAAGELF
j_gene: TRBJ2-7; len: 13; v_gene: TRBV21-1; CDR3aa: ASSEDPGQEYEQY
j_gene: TRBJ2-3; len: 10; v_gene: TRBV11-2; CDR3aa: ASSLDGGQWY
j_gene: TRBJ1-6; len: 12; v_gene: TRBV28; CDR3aa: ASSFQGMGSPLH